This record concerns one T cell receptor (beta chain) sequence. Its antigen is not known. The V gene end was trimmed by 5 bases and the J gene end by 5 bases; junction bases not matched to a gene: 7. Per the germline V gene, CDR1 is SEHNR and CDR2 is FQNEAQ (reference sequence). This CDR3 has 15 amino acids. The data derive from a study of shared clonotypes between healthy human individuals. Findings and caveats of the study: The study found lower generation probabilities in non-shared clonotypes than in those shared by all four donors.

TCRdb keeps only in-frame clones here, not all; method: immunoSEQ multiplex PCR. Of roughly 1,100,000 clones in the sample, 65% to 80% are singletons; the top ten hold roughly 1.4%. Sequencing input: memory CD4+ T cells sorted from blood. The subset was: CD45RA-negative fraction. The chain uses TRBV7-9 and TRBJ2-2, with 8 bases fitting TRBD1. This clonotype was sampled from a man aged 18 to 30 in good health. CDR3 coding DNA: TGTGCCAGCAGCAAAACAGGGGGAAGGACCGGGGAGCTGTTTTTT. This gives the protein CASSKTGGRTGELFF.